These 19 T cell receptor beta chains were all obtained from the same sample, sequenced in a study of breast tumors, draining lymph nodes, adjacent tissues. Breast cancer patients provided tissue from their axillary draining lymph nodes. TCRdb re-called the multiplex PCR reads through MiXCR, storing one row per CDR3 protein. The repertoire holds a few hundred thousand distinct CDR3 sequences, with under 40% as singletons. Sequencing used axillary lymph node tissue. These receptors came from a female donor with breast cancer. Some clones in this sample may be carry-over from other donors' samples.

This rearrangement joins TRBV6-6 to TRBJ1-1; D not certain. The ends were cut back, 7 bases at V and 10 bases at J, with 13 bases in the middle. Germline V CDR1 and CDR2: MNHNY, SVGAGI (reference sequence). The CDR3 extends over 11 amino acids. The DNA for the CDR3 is TGTGCCAGCATACGGGGTCGGGTAGCTTTCTTT. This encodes CASIRGRVAFF.

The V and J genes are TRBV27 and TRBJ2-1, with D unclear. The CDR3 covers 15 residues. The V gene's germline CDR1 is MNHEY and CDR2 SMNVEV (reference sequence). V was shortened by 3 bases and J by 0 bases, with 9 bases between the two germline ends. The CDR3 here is CASSLIDSSYNEQFF. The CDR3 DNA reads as TGTGCCAGCAGTTTGATTGATAGCTCCTACAATGAGCAGTTCTTC.

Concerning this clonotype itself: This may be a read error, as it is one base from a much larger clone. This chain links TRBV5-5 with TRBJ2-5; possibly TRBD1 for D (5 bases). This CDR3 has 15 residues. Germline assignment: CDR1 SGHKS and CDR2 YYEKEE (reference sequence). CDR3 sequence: CASSFSRARQETQYF. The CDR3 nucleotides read TGCGCCAGCAGCTTTTCCAGGGCGCGCCAAGAGACCCAGTACTTC.

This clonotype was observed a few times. CDR3 DNA: TGTGCCAGCAGCTTGGTCTCGGGGGATAATGAGCAGTTCTTC. This encodes CASSLVSGDNEQFF. The chain is built from TRBV5-4 and TRBJ2-1, with a weak D call TRBD2 (6 bases). This CDR3 contains 14 residues. The germline CDR1 and CDR2 sequences are SGHNT and YYREEE (reference sequence). The V end was cut by 0 bases, the J end by 7 bases, with 11 bases between.

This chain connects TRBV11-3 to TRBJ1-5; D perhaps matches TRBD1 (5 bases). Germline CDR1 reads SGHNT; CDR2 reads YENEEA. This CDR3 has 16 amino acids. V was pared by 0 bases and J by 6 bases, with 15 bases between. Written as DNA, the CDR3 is TGTGCCAGCAGCTTAGATTCAGGGTTTGGAGGTCAGCCCCAGCATTTT. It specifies CASSLDSGFGGQPQHF.

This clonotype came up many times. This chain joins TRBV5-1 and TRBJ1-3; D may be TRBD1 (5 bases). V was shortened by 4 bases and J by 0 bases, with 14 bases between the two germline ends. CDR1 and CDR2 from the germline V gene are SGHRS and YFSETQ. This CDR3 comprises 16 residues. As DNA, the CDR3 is TGCGCCAGCAGCCCGGGGACCGCTGTCTCTGGAAACACCATATATTTT. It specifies CASSPGTAVSGNTIYF.

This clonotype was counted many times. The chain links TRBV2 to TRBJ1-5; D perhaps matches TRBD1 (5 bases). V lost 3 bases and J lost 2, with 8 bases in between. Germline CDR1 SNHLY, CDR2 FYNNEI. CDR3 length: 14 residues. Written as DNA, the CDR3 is TGTGCCAGCAGTGACCAGGGAGGCAATCAGCCCCAGCATTTT. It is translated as CASSDQGGNQPQHF.

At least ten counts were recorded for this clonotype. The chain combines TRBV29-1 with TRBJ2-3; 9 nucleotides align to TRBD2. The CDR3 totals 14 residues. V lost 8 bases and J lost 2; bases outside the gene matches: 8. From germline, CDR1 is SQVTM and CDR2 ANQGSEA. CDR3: CSLAGASNTDTQYF. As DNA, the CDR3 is TGCAGCTTAGCGGGGGCCAGTAACACAGATACGCAGTATTTT.

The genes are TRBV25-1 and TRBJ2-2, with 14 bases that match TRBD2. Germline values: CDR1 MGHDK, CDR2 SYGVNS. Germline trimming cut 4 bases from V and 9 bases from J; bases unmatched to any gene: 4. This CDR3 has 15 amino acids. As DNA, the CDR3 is TGTGCCAGCAGTGGGCGGACTAGCGGGAGGTGGGAGCTGTTTTTT. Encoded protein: CASSGRTSGRWELFF.

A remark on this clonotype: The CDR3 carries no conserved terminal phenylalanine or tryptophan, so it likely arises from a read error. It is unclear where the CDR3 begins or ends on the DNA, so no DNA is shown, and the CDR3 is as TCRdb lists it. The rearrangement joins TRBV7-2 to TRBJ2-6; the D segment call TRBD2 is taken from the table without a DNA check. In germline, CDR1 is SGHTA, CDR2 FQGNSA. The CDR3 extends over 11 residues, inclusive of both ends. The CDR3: CASSFGLAPNT.

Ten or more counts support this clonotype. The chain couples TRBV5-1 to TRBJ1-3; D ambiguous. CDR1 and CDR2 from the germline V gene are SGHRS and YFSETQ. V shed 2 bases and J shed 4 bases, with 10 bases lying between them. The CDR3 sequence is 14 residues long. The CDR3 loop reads CASSFSGEGNTIYF. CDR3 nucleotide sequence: TGCGCCAGCAGCTTTTCGGGAGAAGGAAACACCATATATTTT.

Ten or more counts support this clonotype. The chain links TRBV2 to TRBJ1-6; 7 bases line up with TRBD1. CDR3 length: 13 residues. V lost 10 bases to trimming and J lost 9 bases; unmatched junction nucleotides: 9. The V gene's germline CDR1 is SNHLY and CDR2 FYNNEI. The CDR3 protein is CATQGDRGSPLHF. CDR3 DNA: TGTGCCACCCAGGGGGATAGAGGTTCACCCCTCCACTTT.

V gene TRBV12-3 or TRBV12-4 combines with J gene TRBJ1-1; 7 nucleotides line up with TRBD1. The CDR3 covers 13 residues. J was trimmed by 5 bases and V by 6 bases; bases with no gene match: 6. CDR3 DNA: TGTGCCAGCAGGGACAGGACCATTACTGAAGCTTTCTTT. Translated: CASRDRTITEAFF.

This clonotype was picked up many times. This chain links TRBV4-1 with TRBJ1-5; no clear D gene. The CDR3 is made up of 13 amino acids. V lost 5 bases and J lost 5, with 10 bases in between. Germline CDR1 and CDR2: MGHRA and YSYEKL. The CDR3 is CASSKDLYQPQHF. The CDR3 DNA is TGCGCCAGCAGCAAGGACCTATATCAGCCCCAGCATTTT.

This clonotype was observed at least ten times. The CDR3 loop is CASSFGQGHSGNTIYF. In nucleotides, the CDR3 is TGTGCCAGCAGCTTTGGCCAGGGGCACTCTGGAAACACCATATATTTT. The chain recombines TRBV11-3 with TRBJ1-3, with D possibly matching TRBD1 (6 bases). The CDR3 has 16 amino acids. Trimming cost V 3 bases and J 0 bases, with 12 bases left between them. Germline lookup yields CDR1 SGHNT and CDR2 YENEEA.

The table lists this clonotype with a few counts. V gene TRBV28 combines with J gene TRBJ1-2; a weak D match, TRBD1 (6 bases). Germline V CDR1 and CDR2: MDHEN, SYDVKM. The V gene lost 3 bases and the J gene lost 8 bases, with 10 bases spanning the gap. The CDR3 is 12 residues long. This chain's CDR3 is CASSFDRQGYTF. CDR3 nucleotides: TGTGCCAGCAGTTTTGACAGGCAGGGCTACACCTTC.

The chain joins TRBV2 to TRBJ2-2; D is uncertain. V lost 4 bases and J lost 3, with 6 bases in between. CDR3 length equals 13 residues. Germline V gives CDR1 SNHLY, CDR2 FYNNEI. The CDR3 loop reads CASSGADTGELFF. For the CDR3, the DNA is TGTGCCAGCAGTGGCGCCGACACCGGGGAGCTGTTTTTT.

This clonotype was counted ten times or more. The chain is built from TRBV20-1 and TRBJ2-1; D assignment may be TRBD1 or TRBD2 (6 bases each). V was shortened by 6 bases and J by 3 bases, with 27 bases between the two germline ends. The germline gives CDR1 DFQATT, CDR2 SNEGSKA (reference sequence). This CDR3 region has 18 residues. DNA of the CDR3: TGCAGTGCCCGCCCTGGCCCGGGGGCCCGGACCCTCTACAATGAGCAGTTCTTC. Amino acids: CSARPGPGARTLYNEQFF.

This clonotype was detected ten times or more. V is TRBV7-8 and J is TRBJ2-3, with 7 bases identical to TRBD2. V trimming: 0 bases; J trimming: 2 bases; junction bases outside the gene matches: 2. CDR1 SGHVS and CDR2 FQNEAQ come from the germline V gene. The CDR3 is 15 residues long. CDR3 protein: CASSLAGTNTDTQYF. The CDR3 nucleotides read TGTGCCAGCAGCTTAGCCGGGACTAACACAGATACGCAGTATTTT. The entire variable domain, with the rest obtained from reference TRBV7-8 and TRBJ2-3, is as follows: GAGVSQSPRYKVAKRGQDVALRCDPISGHVSLFWYQQALGQGPEFLTYFQNEAQLDKSGLPSDRFFAERPEGSVSTLKIQRTQQEDSAVYLCASSLAGTNTDTQYFGPGTRLTVL.